These T cell receptor beta chains were read from a single sample in a study of Tregs in tolerant kidney transplant recipients. Measured with immunoSEQ multiplex PCR; TCRdb has only the in-frame clones, and not every one. The table lists about 77,000 clones, about 98% of them singletons. Sequenced here: CD4+ T cells from blood, sampled before the transplant. All receptors derive from a human donor who received a combined kidney and bone marrow transplant. Each CDR3 is given with its conserved first and last residue. A D gene is named only where the DNA matches it firmly. Size is stated for part of the rows, as once, few or many counts, or as a class when the clone is expanded.

D gene: TRBD1
J gene: TRBJ2-3
V gene: TRBV18
clone size: -
CDR3 protein: CASSERQGATDTQYF
CDR3 DNA: TGTGCCAGCTCAGAACGACAGGGGGCGACAGATACGCAGTATTTT

D gene: TRBD1
J gene: TRBJ1-6
V gene: TRBV7-2
clone size: once
CDR3 protein: CASSLTSGTGGSPLHF
CDR3 DNA: TGTGCCAGCAGCTTAACCTCCGGGACAGGGGGATCACCCCTCCACTTT

D gene: TRBD2
J gene: TRBJ2-1
V gene: TRBV5-1
clone size: -
CDR3 protein: CASSLSRASGRNEQFF
CDR3 DNA: TGCGCCAGCAGCTTGAGTAGGGCTAGCGGGAGGAATGAGCAGTTCTTC

D gene: TRBD2
J gene: TRBJ2-5
V gene: TRBV4-2
clone size: -
CDR3 protein: CASSQETSGLLFYGETQYF
CDR3 DNA: TGTGCCAGCAGCCAAGAGACTAGCGGGCTATTATTCTACGGAGAGACCCAGTACTTC

D gene: -
J gene: TRBJ2-5
V gene: TRBV5-1
clone size: -
CDR3 protein: CASSLGGSPETQYF
CDR3 DNA: TGCGCCAGCAGCTTGGGAGGGTCCCCCGAGACCCAGTACTTC

D gene: -
J gene: TRBJ2-1
V gene: TRBV5-1
clone size: -
CDR3 protein: CASSLKLEGNEQFF
CDR3 DNA: TGCGCCAGCAGCTTGAAACTGGAGGGGAATGAGCAGTTCTTC

D gene: TRBD1
J gene: TRBJ1-5
V gene: TRBV5-1
clone size: -
CDR3 protein: CASSSGDSGYQPQHF
CDR3 DNA: TGCGCCAGCAGCTCGGGGGACAGTGGATATCAGCCCCAGCATTTT

D gene: -
J gene: TRBJ2-2
V gene: TRBV5-1
clone size: once
CDR3 protein: CASAMVGGTGELFF
CDR3 DNA: TGCGCCAGCGCCATGGTGGGGGGCACCGGGGAGCTGTTTTTT

D gene: TRBD1
J gene: TRBJ1-2
V gene: TRBV7-2
clone size: -
CDR3 protein: CASSPSGTGYSGYTF
CDR3 DNA: TGTGCCAGCAGCCCGAGCGGGACAGGGTACAGTGGCTACACCTTC

D gene: TRBD2
J gene: TRBJ2-1
V gene: TRBV6-1
clone size: once
CDR3 protein: CASSEARPTGGEQFF
CDR3 DNA: TGTGCCAGCAGTGAAGCGCGACCAACGGGGGGTGAGCAGTTCTTC

D gene: TRBD1
J gene: TRBJ1-1
V gene: TRBV18
clone size: -
CDR3 protein: CASSPNWDRGLTDEAFF
CDR3 DNA: TGTGCCAGCTCCCCGAATTGGGACAGGGGGCTTACAGATGAAGCTTTCTTT

D gene: -
J gene: TRBJ1-1
V gene: TRBV7-8
clone size: -
CDR3 protein: CASSLAREEAFF
CDR3 DNA: TGTGCCAGCAGCTTAGCGCGGGAAGAAGCTTTCTTT

D gene: TRBD2
J gene: TRBJ2-1
V gene: TRBV28
clone size: once
CDR3 protein: CASSSSGGGYEQFF
CDR3 DNA: TGTGCCAGCAGCTCAAGCGGGGGGGGGTATGAGCAGTTCTTC

D gene: -
J gene: TRBJ1-2
V gene: TRBV2
clone size: -
CDR3 protein: CASSYTGNYGYTF
CDR3 DNA: TGTGCCAGCAGTTACACAGGGAACTATGGCTACACCTTC

D gene: -
J gene: TRBJ1-2
V gene: TRBV5-8
clone size: -
CDR3 protein: CASSLYRVSYGYTF
CDR3 DNA: TGTGCCAGCAGCTTGTACAGGGTTAGCTATGGCTACACCTTC

D gene: TRBD1
J gene: TRBJ2-7
V gene: TRBV20-1
clone size: -
CDR3 protein: CSATTGAEQYF
CDR3 DNA: TGCAGTGCAACGACAGGGGCCGAGCAGTACTTC

D gene: -
J gene: TRBJ1-5
V gene: TRBV4-2
clone size: -
CDR3 protein: CASSQEPRNQPQHF
CDR3 DNA: TGTGCCAGCAGCCAAGAACCCAGAAATCAGCCCCAGCATTTT

D gene: -
J gene: TRBJ2-2
V gene: TRBV7-2
clone size: -
CDR3 protein: CASSLVWGDTGELFF
CDR3 DNA: TGTGCCAGCAGCTTAGTGTGGGGAGACACCGGGGAGCTGTTTTTT

D gene: -
J gene: TRBJ1-6
V gene: TRBV5-1
clone size: -
CDR3 protein: CASSLEGRRPLHF
CDR3 DNA: TGCGCCAGCAGCTTAGAGGGGAGGAGGCCCCTCCACTTT

D gene: TRBD1
J gene: TRBJ2-5
V gene: TRBV15
clone size: -
CDR3 protein: CATSRRTGGEETQYF
CDR3 DNA: TGTGCCACCAGCAGACGGACAGGGGGCGAAGAGACCCAGTACTTC

D gene: -
J gene: TRBJ1-2
V gene: TRBV19
clone size: -
CDR3 protein: CASSIDNRGYTF
CDR3 DNA: TGTGCCAGTAGTATAGACAATAGAGGCTACACCTTC

D gene: TRBD1
J gene: TRBJ1-3
V gene: TRBV30
clone size: -
CDR3 protein: CAWSVQGSDTIYF
CDR3 DNA: TGTGCCTGGAGTGTACAGGGGTCGGACACCATATATTTT

D gene: TRBD1
J gene: TRBJ1-1
V gene: TRBV15
clone size: -
CDR3 protein: CATSRATGGIITEAFF
CDR3 DNA: TGTGCCACCAGCAGAGCAACAGGGGGCATAATCACTGAAGCTTTCTTT

D gene: -
J gene: TRBJ2-7
V gene: TRBV7-2
clone size: -
CDR3 protein: CASSPFLPTDEQYF
CDR3 DNA: TGTGCCAGCAGCCCATTCCTCCCCACAGACGAGCAGTACTTC

D gene: -
J gene: TRBJ1-6
V gene: TRBV6-5
clone size: few
CDR3 protein: CASSYDRNSPLHF
CDR3 DNA: TGTGCCAGCAGTTACGACAGGAATTCACCCCTCCACTTT

D gene: -
J gene: TRBJ2-2
V gene: TRBV6-1
clone size: -
CDR3 protein: CATREGQTNTGELFF
CDR3 DNA: TGTGCCACCCGGGAAGGGCAGACAAACACCGGGGAGCTGTTTTTT

D gene: -
J gene: TRBJ1-1
V gene: TRBV7-9
clone size: -
CDR3 protein: CASSPRGGSYEAFF
CDR3 DNA: TGTGCCAGCAGTCCCCGGGGGGGTTCTTATGAAGCTTTCTTT

D gene: TRBD2
J gene: TRBJ2-3
V gene: TRBV25-1
clone size: -
CDR3 protein: CASSDAGTSGGRTQYF
CDR3 DNA: TGTGCCAGCAGTGATGCCGGGACTAGCGGGGGCAGAACGCAGTATTTT

D gene: TRBD1
J gene: TRBJ2-5
V gene: TRBV6-5
clone size: -
CDR3 protein: CASSSPTGGERETQYF
CDR3 DNA: TGTGCCAGCAGTTCTCCGACAGGGGGCGAGAGAGAGACCCAGTACTTC

D gene: -
J gene: TRBJ2-3
V gene: TRBV27
clone size: once
CDR3 protein: CASSLDRERADTQYF
CDR3 DNA: TGTGCCAGCAGTTTAGACCGGGAGAGAGCGGATACGCAGTATTTT

D gene: -
J gene: TRBJ1-1
V gene: TRBV4-2
clone size: -
CDR3 protein: CASSQDGGREAFF
CDR3 DNA: TGTGCCAGCAGCCAAGACGGGGGAAGAGAAGCTTTCTTT

D gene: -
J gene: TRBJ2-7
V gene: TRBV15
clone size: -
CDR3 protein: CATSRVAGNVGLYEQYF
CDR3 DNA: TGTGCCACCAGCAGAGTGGCAGGGAATGTGGGCCTCTACGAGCAGTACTTC

D gene: TRBD1
J gene: TRBJ1-4
V gene: TRBV4-2
clone size: -
CDR3 protein: CASSPKGDRTFEKLFF
CDR3 DNA: TGTGCCAGCAGCCCTAAAGGGGACAGGACATTTGAAAAACTGTTTTTT

D gene: -
J gene: TRBJ2-5
V gene: TRBV5-4
clone size: -
CDR3 protein: CASSSGAGQHQETQYF
CDR3 DNA: TGTGCCAGCAGCTCGGGGGCGGGACAGCACCAAGAGACCCAGTACTTC

D gene: -
J gene: TRBJ1-5
V gene: TRBV6-1
clone size: -
CDR3 protein: CASSERGGRRNQPQHF
CDR3 DNA: TGTGCCAGCAGTGAACGGGGGGGCCGAAGGAATCAGCCCCAGCATTTT

D gene: TRBD1
J gene: TRBJ1-3
V gene: TRBV5-4
clone size: -
CDR3 protein: CASSTFPETGGYSGNTIYF
CDR3 DNA: TGTGCCAGCAGCACATTCCCAGAAACAGGGGGTTACTCTGGAAACACCATATATTTT